These 30 T cell receptor beta chains originate from one sample sequenced in a study of graft-versus-host responses after intestinal transplantation. Generated by immunoSEQ multiplex PCR, the TCRdb table keeps only in-frame clones and is missing some. Here the sample spans approximately 75,000 clones, around 95% being singletons. What these receptors recognize is not known. The sequencing used unstimulated CD8+ T cells sorted from spleen or lymph node cells, collected before intestinal transplant. The source of these receptors is a human donor who received an intestinal transplant.

CDR3 nucleotides: TGCGCCAGCAGTGGGGGGACGAGGTGGGAGCAGTACTTC. Translation gives CASSGGTRWEQYF. This chain connects TRBV10-2 to TRBJ2-7; D tentatively reads TRBD1 or TRBD2 (5 bases each). There are 13 residues in the CDR3. With 4 bases removed from V and 7 bases from J, the gap between germline ends came to 14 bases. Germline CDR1 is WSHSY and CDR2 is SAAADI.

The J gene is TRBJ2-7, the V gene TRBV5-1; 8 bases are shared with TRBD2. CDR3 length equals 16 residues. Germline CDR1 SGHRS, CDR2 YFSETQ. V was clipped by 3 bases and J by 5 bases; unmatched bases: 13. The DNA of the CDR3 is TGCGCCAGCAGCTCAGCGGGAGCCCCGGGGGGAGACGAGCAGTACTTC. Encoded protein: CASSSAGAPGGDEQYF.

This chain uses TRBV13 with TRBJ2-3, with D perhaps TRBD2 (6 bases). This CDR3 spans 13 amino acids. Between the trimmed V and J ends, which lost 8 bases and 0 bases, there was a span of 9 bases. Germline CDR1 PRHDT, CDR2 FYEKMQ (reference sequence). Written as DNA, the CDR3 is TGTGCCAGCGGGGAGGAGAGCACAGATACGCAGTATTTT. Residues: CASGEESTDTQYF.

The chain recombines TRBV7-9 with TRBJ2-3; no definite D call. V was shortened by 1 base and J by 8 bases, with 7 bases between the two germline ends. The germline gives CDR1 SEHNR, CDR2 FQNEAQ (reference sequence). The length of the CDR3 is 12 residues. The CDR3 coding sequence is TGTGCCAGCAGCTTAGGATCCGGTACGCAGTATTTT. Protein sequence: CASSLGSGTQYF.

The gene calls are TRBV16 and TRBJ1-5; D ambiguous. V lost 3 bases and J 8 bases, leaving 11 bases between the germline ends. The CDR3 runs 13 residues. Germline CDR1 KGHSY, CDR2 FQNENV. CDR3 DNA: TGTGCCAGCAGCCAGCCGCCTCGGGAGCCCCAGCATTTT. Translating it yields CASSQPPREPQHF.

The V call is TRBV7-7, the J call TRBJ2-1; 10 bases are a match to TRBD2. Germline lookup yields CDR1 SSHAT and CDR2 FNYEAQ (reference sequence). The CDR3 has 18 amino acids. The junction had 16 bases not matched to a gene; V was cut back by 5 bases and J by 6 bases. This CDR3 is CASSRWASGRAGVNEQFF. CDR3 nucleotides: TGTGCCAGCAGCCGATGGGCGAGCGGGAGGGCCGGTGTCAATGAGCAGTTCTTC.

V gene TRBV6-5 combines with J gene TRBJ2-3, with 7 bases that match TRBD1. V trimming: 4 bases; J trimming: 4 bases; junction bases outside the gene matches: 8. This CDR3 spans 15 amino acids. Per germline, CDR1 MNHEY and CDR2 SVGAGI. CDR3 in DNA: TGTGCCAGCAGTTGGGACAGCGAGGGGTCAGATACGCAGTATTTT. Its translation: CASSWDSEGSDTQYF.

This chain links TRBV5-1 with TRBJ2-5; D remains ambiguous. Germline V gene data show CDR1 as SGHRS and CDR2 as YFSETQ. There are 15 residues in the CDR3. The V end was cut by 4 bases, the J end by 5 bases, with 18 bases between. The CDR3 nucleotides read TGCGCCAGCAGCCACGAACAAGACCTAACGGAGACCCAGTACTTC. This encodes CASSHEQDLTETQYF.

This sequence joins TRBV7-9 and TRBJ2-7; possible D gene TRBD1, 5 bases. This CDR3 comprises 15 residues. Germline-derived CDR1 and CDR2 are SEHNR and FQNEAQ (reference sequence). Trimming took off 5 bases at V and 0 bases at J, with 14 bases between the two ends. CDR3 loop: CASSPSTASSYEQYF. CDR3 DNA sequence: TGTGCCAGCAGCCCGTCGACAGCGAGCTCCTACGAGCAGTACTTC.

The genes are TRBV5-6 and TRBJ2-7; the match to TRBD2 covers 8 bases. Trimming at V came to 0 bases and at J to 2 bases, leaving 4 bases not matched to a gene. The germline gives CDR1 SGHDT, CDR2 YYEEEE. The CDR3 is 15 amino acids. In DNA form, the CDR3 reads TGTGCCAGCAGCTTGGTAGCGGGATCTCCCTACGAGCAGTACTTC. Encoded protein: CASSLVAGSPYEQYF. Combining the CDR3 with reference TRBV5-6 and TRBJ2-7 gives the whole variable domain DAGVTQSPTHLIKTRGQQVTLRCSPKSGHDTVSWYQQALGQGPQFIFQYYEEEERQRGNFPDRFSGHQFPNYSSELNVNALLLGDSALYLCASSLVAGSPYEQYFGPGTRLTVT.

The V gene is TRBV4-1, the J gene TRBJ2-1; 8 bases are shared with TRBD2. Germline V gene sequence: CDR1 MGHRA, CDR2 YSYEKL. The CDR3 extends over 15 amino acids. The V segment lost 1 base and the J segment 7 bases; nucleotides outside the gene matches: 6. CDR3 amino acids: CASSQGTGGTNEQFF. Written as DNA, the CDR3 is TGCGCCAGCAGCCAAGGAACGGGAGGGACTAATGAGCAGTTCTTC.

The rearrangement uses TRBV15 and TRBJ1-4, with TRBD1 as a possible D gene (5 bases). Trimming left V 5 bases short and J 1 base short, with 8 bases between. The length of the CDR3 is 14 residues. CDR1 is LNHNV, CDR2 YYDKDF, per germline (reference sequence). CDR3 region: CATSGDGTNEKLFF. DNA of the CDR3: TGTGCCACCAGCGGGGACGGAACTAATGAAAAACTGTTTTTT.

V and J are TRBV21-1 and TRBJ2-5; the table assigns TRBD1, which was not confirmed against the DNA. The end of the DNA is better explained by TRBJ2-7, so the J call may be wrong. TRBV21-1 is listed as a pseudogene. The CDR3 loop spans 13 amino acids. The CDR3 reads CASKQGAAYEQYF. CDR3 bases: TGTGCCAGCAAACAGGGGGCCGCCTACGAGCAGTACTTC.

V is TRBV7-9 and J is TRBJ1-1; D unresolved. The length of the CDR3 is 16 residues. From germline, CDR1 is SEHNR and CDR2 FQNEAQ (reference sequence). Between the trimmed V and J ends, which lost 3 bases and 8 bases, there was a span of 22 bases. In DNA form, the CDR3 reads TGTGCCAGCAGCTTTCGAGGCGCCAGCGGGTGGAGGGAAGCTTTCTTT. Translating it yields CASSFRGASGWREAFF.

The chain carries TRBV5-1 and TRBJ2-3; TRBD1 matches 9 bases. Germline V CDR1 and CDR2: SGHRS, YFSETQ. There are 14 residues in the CDR3. The J segment lost 3 bases and the V segment lost 3 bases, leaving 2 bases of the junction unmatched. The CDR3 coding sequence is TGCGCCAGCAGCTGGACAGGGGATACAGATACGCAGTATTTT. Protein sequence: CASSWTGDTDTQYF.

The chain is built from TRBV12-1 and TRBJ1-3. TRBV12-1 is assigned pseudogene status. CDR3 size: 15 residues. CDR3 coding DNA: TGTGCCAGCACCTACTATATCGCCTCTGGAAACACCATATATTTT. Its protein is CASTYYIASGNTIYF.

The chain links TRBV5-4 to TRBJ1-2, with 9 bases that match TRBD1. Trimming at V came to 0 bases and at J to 7 bases, leaving 13 bases not matched to a gene. Germline CDR1 is SGHNT and CDR2 is YYREEE (reference sequence). The CDR3 has 17 amino acids. The CDR3 DNA sequence: TGTGCCAGCAGCTTGGGCCCCGAGACAGGGGGAATGGGTGGCTACACCTTC. It encodes CASSLGPETGGMGGYTF.

This clone was observed once. This chain connects TRBV19 to TRBJ1-1; 7 nucleotides match TRBD1. Germline V lookup: CDR1 LNHDA, CDR2 SQIVND (reference sequence). The V and J ends lost 3 bases and 6 bases, in that order; junction bases with no gene match: 10. CDR3 length: 15 residues. The CDR3 DNA sequence: TGTGCCAGTAGTATCCCCAGGGGGTACGAACCTGAAGCTTTCTTT. Translating gives CASSIPRGYEPEAFF.

The rearrangement joins TRBV27 to TRBJ1-1, with TRBD1 as a possible D gene (5 bases). V lost 5 bases and J 8 bases, leaving 12 bases between the germline ends. Germline assignment: CDR1 MNHEY and CDR2 SMNVEV (reference sequence). The CDR3 consists of 12 residues. The CDR3 bases are TGTGCCAGCAGTATGGGGACCCGAGAAGCTTTCTTT. Protein: CASSMGTREAFF.

CDR3 loop: CASSSLQRTPDEQYF. CDR3 DNA: TGTGCCAGCAGCTCACTCCAAAGGACTCCCGACGAGCAGTACTTC. The chain carries TRBV7-8 and TRBJ2-7, with D tentatively TRBD2 (5 bases). The V end was cut by 4 bases, the J end by 5 bases, with 18 bases between. The CDR3 is made up of 15 amino acids. CDR1 and CDR2 (germline): SGHVS, FQNEAQ.

This chain connects TRBV4-1 to TRBJ2-2; D remains ambiguous. Germline assignment: CDR1 MGHRA and CDR2 YSYEKL. V lost 3 bases and J 6 bases, leaving 17 bases between the germline ends. The CDR3 has 16 residues. CDR3 protein: CASSHPSGPWAGELFF. The CDR3 DNA reads as TGCGCCAGCAGCCACCCGTCCGGGCCTTGGGCCGGGGAGCTGTTTTTT.

This chain links TRBV28 with TRBJ2-3, with 8 bases fitting TRBD2. Germline CDR1 and CDR2: MDHEN and SYDVKM. V lost 1 base to trimming and J lost 4 bases; unmatched junction nucleotides: 22. The CDR3 covers 21 residues. The CDR3 DNA sequence: TGTGCCAGCAGTTTATTTTGGGTGAGGGTCGGAAGCGGGAGTGAGCCAGATACGCAGTATTTT. This codes for CASSLFWVRVGSGSEPDTQYF. Supplemented by reference TRBV28 and TRBJ2-3, the full variable domain reads DVKVTQSSRYLVKRTGEKVFLECVQDMDHENMFWYRQDPGLGLRLIYFSYDVKMKEKGDIPEGYSVSREKKERFSLILESASTNQTSMYLCASSLFWVRVGSGSEPDTQYFGPGTRLTVL.

The gene calls are TRBV6-5 and TRBJ1-5; D remains unclear. In germline, CDR1 is MNHEY, CDR2 SVGAGI. The CDR3 is made up of 13 amino acids. Trimming removed 8 bases from V and 3 bases from J, with 11 bases in between. The CDR3 sequence is CASGQSNNQPQHF. The CDR3 DNA is TGTGCCAGCGGGCAGAGCAACAATCAGCCCCAGCATTTT.

J is TRBJ2-7 and V is TRBV9; TRBD2 agrees at 7 bases. With 0 bases clipped from V and 7 bases from J, the junction kept 10 bases outside the gene matches. CDR3 length: 15 amino acids. The germline CDR1 and CDR2 sequences are SGDLS and YYNGEE. The CDR3 loop reads CASSVGGGPLDEQYF. In nucleotides, the CDR3 is TGTGCCAGCAGCGTAGGGGGAGGGCCTTTGGATGAGCAGTACTTC.

The chain carries TRBV18 and TRBJ2-7; 8 bases line up with TRBD2. The CDR3 has 16 residues. V was pared by 2 bases and J by 4 bases, with 10 bases of the junction left unmatched. CDR1 is KGHSH and CDR2 is LQKENI in the germline V gene. CDR3 nucleotide sequence: TGTGCCAGCTCACCATTGATCCTAGCGGGCCCATACGAGCAGTACTTC. This translates into CASSPLILAGPYEQYF.

The J gene is TRBJ2-1, the V gene TRBV7-9; 8 nucleotides agree with TRBD1. This CDR3 is built from 13 residues. J gave up 12 bases and V 2 bases, and 6 bases lay outside the gene matches. CDR1 is SEHNR, CDR2 FQNEAQ, per germline (reference sequence). The CDR3 coding sequence is TGTGCCAGCAGCTTACCAGGGGGCGCCGGGCAGTTCTTC. It codes for CASSLPGGAGQFF. The full variable domain, its missing parts supplied by reference TRBV7-9 and TRBJ2-1, is DTGVSQNPRHKITKRGQNVTFRCDPISEHNRLYWYRQTLGQGPEFLTYFQNEAQLEKSRLLSDRFSAERPKGSFSTLEIQRTEQGDSAMYLCASSLPGGAGQFFGPGTRLTVL.

This clone has only one observation. The chain couples TRBV5-1 to TRBJ1-2, with D uncertain. This CDR3 contains 15 residues. The V gene's germline CDR1 is SGHRS and CDR2 YFSETQ. V was pared by 0 bases and J by 3 bases, with 12 bases between. CDR3 DNA sequence: TGCGCCAGCAGCTTGGCTTTGGCGGACTACTATGGCTACACCTTC. Translating it yields CASSLALADYYGYTF.

The chain has TRBV6-1 and TRBJ1-4, with 7 bases that match TRBD1. The V segment lost 4 bases and the J segment 4 bases; nucleotides outside the gene matches: 3. There are 14 residues in the CDR3. CDR1 is MNHNS, CDR2 SASEGT, per germline. CDR3 amino acids: CASSGQGYNEKLFF. CDR3 nucleotide sequence: TGTGCCAGCAGTGGACAGGGATATAATGAAAAACTGTTTTTT.

The V call is TRBV27, the J call TRBJ2-2; weak D call: TRBD2 (6 bases). V shed 3 bases and J shed 4 bases, with 15 bases lying between them. CDR3 size: 16 residues. Germline V gene lookup returns CDR1 MNHEY and CDR2 SMNVEV (reference sequence). CDR3: CASSFWEAPGTGELFF. DNA for the CDR3: TGTGCCAGCAGTTTTTGGGAGGCGCCGGGCACCGGGGAGCTGTTTTTT.

The rearrangement uses TRBV11-2 and TRBJ2-7, with D possibly being TRBD1 or TRBD2 (5 bases each). From germline, CDR1 is SGHAT and CDR2 FQNNGV. V shed 4 bases and J shed 4 bases, with 8 bases lying between them. This CDR3 has 12 amino acids. This CDR3 reads CASSSGRYEQYF. The CDR3 nucleotides read TGTGCCAGCAGCTCGGGGCGTTACGAGCAGTACTTC.